The clone carrying this T cell receptor beta chain has only one observation. These data come from a study of blood T cell repertoires in COVID-19. For the study at large: The United States, Italy and Spain provided the acute and convalescent COVID-19 samples. Sample material is recorded as cDNA or gDNA derived from T cells, B-cell-depleted T cells, or PBMCs.

In the original processing: Nucleated cell number was recorded as an estimate derived from reference gene primer amplification. Only in-frame clones appear in the TCRdb table, and some are missing; sequencing was by immunoSEQ multiplex PCR. V, J and clone size were drawn from that table, and D and trimming were deduced from the DNA. The sample holds 140,000 to 150,000 clones, 88% seen once. CDR3 length equals 14 residues. V lost 0 bases and J 8 bases, leaving 13 bases between the germline ends. Per the germline V gene, CDR1 is SGHAT and CDR2 is FQNNGV. This TCR was recovered from a man in his 70s with acute or convalescent COVID-19. V gene TRBV11-2 combines with J gene TRBJ1-1; no clear D gene. Sample: peripheral blood. CDR3 region: CASSLDWQALEAFF. CDR3 coding DNA: TGTGCCAGCAGCTTAGATTGGCAGGCTCTAGAAGCTTTCTTT.